This TCR beta chain originates from a study of regulatory T cells in long-lasting Graves disease. CDR3-region Arm-PCR and iRepertoire HTBI primers produced the TCR beta libraries. TCRdb reanalysed the multiplex PCR reads using MiXCR and keeps one entry per CDR3 protein. The sample lists 520,000 or so distinct CDR3 sequences; 12% were seen once. From germline, CDR1 is MNHEY and CDR2 SVGEGT. V gave up 3 bases and J gave up 2 bases; unmatched junction bases: 4. The CDR3 runs to 15 residues. This clonotype was recorded a few times. Documented time point: newly diagnosed GD, antithyroid drugs for less than 3 months. PBMC RNA was the source of the TCR library. The data also belong to a second study, concerning T cells in Graves' hyperthyroidism and ophthalmopathy. That investigation notes: The authors deemed Graves' hyperthyroidism stable absent ophthalmopathy progression within 18 months. Clinical symptoms, serum thyroxine and TRAb, thyroid ultrasound and orbital computed tomography were used for the diagnoses. During a first-round RT-PCR of the TCR CDR3, the HTBI primer set was used.

The chain joins TRBV6-2 or TRBV6-3 to TRBJ2-1; 7 nucleotides match TRBD2. The TCR sequence derives from a woman in her 30s with Graves disease. Sequencing used peripheral blood mononuclear cells (PBMCs), obtained at new diagnosis, from a patient treated with antithyroid drugs. CDR3 in amino acids: CASSYFGTTYNEQFF. The CDR3 DNA reads as TGTGCCAGCAGTTATTTCGGGACTACCTACAATGAGCAGTTCTTC.